The 27 T cell receptor beta chains below come from one sample, sequenced in a study of CD8 T cells in ankylosing spondylitis. A single record per CDR3 protein comes from TCRdb applying MiXCR to the 5' RACE reads. The table includes about 350,000 distinct CDR3 sequences, roughly 22% detected once. Material: blood, either unsorted or a sorted T cell fraction (not recorded which). These receptors were taken from a male donor with ankylosing spondylitis or in good health (not recorded which).

The rearrangement links TRBV27 to TRBJ2-1; 10 nucleotides match TRBD2. Germline CDR1 reads MNHEY; CDR2 reads SMNVEV (reference sequence). Unmatched junction bases numbered 10, after V lost 7 bases and J lost 4 bases. CDR3 length: 16 residues. The CDR3 DNA reads TGTGCCAGCACACACGCTCTAGCGGGGGATTACAATGAGCAGTTCTTC. It yields the protein CASTHALAGDYNEQFF.

CDR3 protein: CASSFSGGEFF. DNA for the CDR3: TGTGCCAGCAGCTTTAGCGGAGGGGAGTTCTTC. The chain is built from TRBV7-9 and TRBJ2-1; D is possibly TRBD2 (6 bases). Trimming shortened V by 3 bases and J by 14 bases, and 11 bases separated the two germline ends. CDR3 size: 11 residues. Germline CDR1 reads SEHNR; CDR2 reads FQNEAQ (reference sequence).

A few counts support this clonotype. CDR3 DNA: TGCAGTGCTAGGTTGGAGGGAAATCAGCCCCAGCATTTT. It encodes CSARLEGNQPQHF. The V and J genes are TRBV20-1 and TRBJ1-5, with unresolved D. From germline, CDR1 is DFQATT and CDR2 SNEGSKA (reference sequence). The CDR3 totals 13 residues. The germline V and J ends were trimmed by 3 bases and 4 bases, with 10 bases remaining between them.

This clonotype was recorded at least ten times. This chain joins TRBV12-3 or TRBV12-4 and TRBJ1-5; no definite D call. Trimming left V 4 bases short and J 0 bases short, with 10 bases between. CDR3 length: 15 residues. The CDR3 protein is CASSSDGYSNQPQHF. In nucleotides, the CDR3 is TGTGCCAGCAGTTCGGACGGATATAGCAATCAGCCCCAGCATTTT.

The J gene is TRBJ2-3, the V gene TRBV25-1; 10 bases fit TRBD1. This CDR3 has 16 residues. From germline, CDR1 is MGHDK and CDR2 SYGVNS. J was trimmed by 3 bases and V by 6 bases; bases with no gene match: 9. CDR3 DNA sequence: TGTGCCAGCAGCGGCTCCGGGACAGGGGAGACAGATACGCAGTATTTT. This codes for CASSGSGTGETDTQYF.

In its sample, this clonotype was seen a few times. CDR3 nucleotides: TGTGCCAGCAGCCCGGCGGGGGGTACGTACGAGCAGTACTTC. As protein: CASSPAGGTYEQYF. The chain is built from TRBV27 and TRBJ2-7; TRBD2 aligns across 8 bases. The CDR3 runs to 14 residues. Germline V gene sequence: CDR1 MNHEY, CDR2 SMNVEV (reference sequence). The V and J ends lost 6 bases and 4 bases, in that order; junction bases with no gene match: 8.

V is TRBV12-3 or TRBV12-4 and J is TRBJ2-7; tentative D call: TRBD2 (6 bases). The CDR3 has 15 amino acids. Deletions cut 7 bases from V and 5 bases from J, with 21 bases between. The CDR3 reads CASTMKGRPSDEQYF. In DNA, the CDR3 is TGTGCCAGCACGATGAAAGGGAGGCCGTCAGACGAGCAGTACTTC.

There are a few counts of this clonotype. V is TRBV7-9 and J is TRBJ1-1; the D is unclear. Germline values: CDR1 SEHNR, CDR2 FQNEAQ (reference sequence). V shed 5 bases and J shed 4 bases, with 14 bases lying between them. The CDR3 contains 14 residues. The CDR3 loop reads CASSGSWGITEAFF. The CDR3, as DNA: TGTGCCAGCAGCGGAAGTTGGGGTATCACTGAAGCTTTCTTT.

The chain employs TRBV5-5 and TRBJ2-5; TRBD2 matches 8 bases. Germline CDR1 is SGHKS and CDR2 is YYEKEE (reference sequence). There are 17 residues in the CDR3. The V and J ends lost 4 bases and 0 bases, in that order; junction bases with no gene match: 11. CDR3 DNA sequence: TGTGCCAGCAGCCTCCATTTTAGCGGGGAGTACCAAGAGACCCAGTACTTC. Encoded protein: CASSLHFSGEYQETQYF.

This clonotype was seen a handful of times. The chain links TRBV10-3 to TRBJ2-4, with D unresolved. Looked up from germline, CDR1 is ENHRY and CDR2 is SYGVKD. The CDR3 runs to 15 residues. Trimming shortened V by 6 bases and J by 0 bases, and 12 bases separated the two germline ends. The CDR3 loop is CAISPYTVAKNIQYF. The CDR3, as DNA: TGTGCCATCAGCCCTTATACCGTAGCCAAAAACATTCAGTACTTC.

This clonotype was counted only a few times. The chain recombines TRBV12-3 or TRBV12-4 with TRBJ1-2; a possible D gene is TRBD1 (6 bases). V shed 7 bases and J shed 6 bases, with 15 bases lying between them. The CDR3 runs to 13 residues. The DNA of the CDR3 is TGTGCCAGCATCTCCCAGGGGCGAAATGGCTACACCTTC. Its protein product is CASISQGRNGYTF.

This clonotype was counted a few times. The rearrangement joins TRBV3-1 to TRBJ2-7; D call uncertain. V lost 2 bases and J 2 bases, leaving 13 bases between the germline ends. CDR3 length: 15 residues. In germline, CDR1 is LGHDT, CDR2 YNNKEL (reference sequence). The CDR3 reads CASSQTEFKPYEQYF. The CDR3 DNA reads TGTGCCAGCAGCCAAACAGAATTTAAACCCTACGAGCAGTACTTC.

V gene TRBV10-3 combines with J gene TRBJ1-2, with TRBD1 as a possible D gene (5 bases). Germline-derived CDR1 and CDR2 are ENHRY and SYGVKD. This CDR3 has 12 residues. The V and J ends lost 7 bases and 2 bases respectively, with 8 bases between them. The CDR3 bases are TGTGCCATCATGGGGGGAAACTATGGCTACACCTTC. As protein: CAIMGGNYGYTF.

In this sample, this clonotype turned up a few times. The chain carries TRBV30 and TRBJ2-7; 11 bases line up with TRBD2. The CDR3 spans 14 residues. Germline V gene lookup returns CDR1 GTSNPN and CDR2 SVGIG (reference sequence). The ends lost 4 bases at V and 2 bases at J; junction bases unmatched: 4. CDR3 in DNA: TGTGCCTGGAATAGCGGGGGGGCGGCCTACGAGCAGTACTTC. Its protein is CAWNSGGAAYEQYF.

The chain links TRBV5-6 to TRBJ2-5; 9 bases match TRBD2. CDR1 SGHDT and CDR2 YYEEEE come from the germline V gene. This CDR3 is built from 14 residues. The ends lost 5 bases at V and 1 base at J; junction bases unmatched: 3. Written as DNA, the CDR3 is TGTGCCAGCAGGACTAGCGGAAGCCAAGAGACCCAGTACTTC. Amino acid sequence: CASRTSGSQETQYF.

V and J are TRBV5-1 and TRBJ2-2, with TRBD1 matching 9 bases. The CDR3 runs to 16 residues. Germline CDR1 SGHRS, CDR2 YFSETQ. The V gene end was trimmed by 0 bases and the J gene end by 0 bases; junction bases not matched to a gene: 0. In nucleotides, the CDR3 is TGCGCCAGCAGCTTGGACAGGGGGCCGAACACCGGGGAGCTGTTTTTT. This encodes CASSLDRGPNTGELFF. The full variable domain, its missing parts supplied by reference TRBV5-1 and TRBJ2-2, is KAGVTQTPRYLIKTRGQQVTLSCSPISGHRSVSWYQQTPGQGLQFLFEYFSETQRNKGNFPGRFSGRQFSNSRSEMNVSTLELGDSALYLCASSLDRGPNTGELFFGEGSRLTVL.

This clonotype appeared a few times. The rearrangement joins TRBV7-2 to TRBJ2-1; D gene ambiguous. CDR1 SGHTA and CDR2 FQGNSA come from the germline V gene. The CDR3 is made up of 15 amino acids. Trimming removed 0 bases from V and 3 bases from J, with 9 bases in between. CDR3 nucleotide sequence: TGTGCCAGCAGCTTAGCGGGCCATCACTACAATGAGCAGTTCTTC. Protein product: CASSLAGHHYNEQFF.

The chain employs TRBV27 and TRBJ2-3; D is unclear. Trimming left V 2 bases short and J 4 bases short, with 7 bases between. Germline CDR1 MNHEY, CDR2 SMNVEV (reference sequence). The length of the CDR3 is 13 residues. The CDR3 sequence: CASSLVSPDTQYF. CDR3 DNA sequence: TGTGCCAGCAGTTTAGTAAGTCCAGATACGCAGTATTTT.

J is TRBJ2-1 and V is TRBV5-6, with TRBD1 matching over 8 bases. V lost 4 bases, J lost 4 bases, and 13 bases stayed unmatched. The CDR3 sequence is 17 residues long. Germline V gene sequence: CDR1 SGHDT, CDR2 YYEEEE. The CDR3 sequence: CASSGRSRGPLYNEQFF. The CDR3 DNA reads as TGTGCCAGCAGCGGTCGGAGCAGGGGGCCCCTTTACAATGAGCAGTTCTTC.

This clonotype came up a few times. The CDR3 protein is CASSATSGGIYNEQFF. The CDR3 nucleotides read TGTGCCAGCAGCGCGACTAGCGGGGGGATTTACAATGAGCAGTTCTTC. V is TRBV2 and J is TRBJ2-1; TRBD2 agrees at 13 bases. The length of the CDR3 is 16 residues. Germline V gene lookup returns CDR1 SNHLY and CDR2 FYNNEI. V lost 6 bases and J lost 4; bases outside the gene matches: 6.

This sequence joins TRBV12-3 or TRBV12-4 and TRBJ1-6; perhaps TRBD1 as D (5 bases). CDR3 length equals 14 residues. Trimming took off 4 bases at V and 9 bases at J, with 13 bases between the two ends. The CDR3 DNA reads TGTGCCAGCAGTTCCACAAAGGGGCTTTCACCCCTCCACTTT. It codes for CASSSTKGLSPLHF.

V and J are TRBV11-2 and TRBJ2-1; D uncertain. The germline V and J ends were trimmed by 9 bases and 3 bases, with 15 bases remaining between them. Germline V gene sequence: CDR1 SGHAT, CDR2 FQNNGV. The CDR3 sequence is 14 residues long. CDR3 sequence: CASLDQTIYNEQFF. CDR3 DNA: TGTGCCAGTCTGGACCAGACAATCTACAATGAGCAGTTCTTC. Together with reference TRBV11-2 and TRBJ2-1, the CDR3 gives the full variable domain: EAGVAQSPRYKIIEKRQSVAFWCNPISGHATLYWYQQILGQGPKLLIQFQNNGVVDDSQLPKDRFSAERLKGVDSTLKIQPAKLEDSAVYLCASLDQTIYNEQFFGPGTRLTVL.

The chain employs TRBV15 and TRBJ1-2, with TRBD1 matching over 9 bases. J gave up 8 bases and V 0 bases, and 4 bases lay outside the gene matches. CDR1 is LNHNV, CDR2 YYDKDF, per germline (reference sequence). CDR3 length: 14 residues. The CDR3 nucleotides are TGTGCCACCAGCAGAGATCTGACAGGGGGAGGCTACACCTTC. It yields the protein CATSRDLTGGGYTF.

This clonotype was found a few times. The chain recombines TRBV6-2 or TRBV6-3 with TRBJ2-1, with TRBD2 as a possible D gene (5 bases). V was cut by 2 bases and J by 9 bases, with 11 bases left in between. This CDR3 is built from 13 residues. Germline assignment: CDR1 MNHEY and CDR2 SVGEGT. This CDR3 is CASSYLKAGEQFF. DNA of the CDR3: TGTGCCAGCAGTTACCTGAAGGCGGGTGAGCAGTTCTTC.

The gene calls are TRBV10-2 and TRBJ2-5; D is undetermined. The germline V gene has CDR1 WSHSY and CDR2 SAAADI. CDR3 length equals 13 residues. Trimming pared 3 bases from V and 3 bases from J, leaving 8 bases between. The CDR3, as DNA: TGCGCCAGCAGTGATTTTAGGGAAGAGACCCAGTACTTC. It codes for CASSDFREETQYF.

This sequence joins TRBV3-1 and TRBJ2-7, with D uncertain. CDR1 is LGHDT and CDR2 is YNNKEL in the germline V gene (reference sequence). CDR3 length equals 14 residues. Trimming left V 2 bases short and J 0 bases short, with 8 bases between. CDR3 nucleotide sequence: TGTGCCAGCAGCCAACAGGCGATCTCCTACGAGCAGTACTTC. This encodes CASSQQAISYEQYF.

The chain employs TRBV6-1 and TRBJ1-4; D perhaps matches TRBD1 (5 bases). V dropped 6 bases and J dropped 8 bases, with 16 bases sitting between them. Germline V gene sequence: CDR1 MNHNS, CDR2 SASEGT. The CDR3 extends over 14 amino acids. The CDR3 is CASSPRDGEEKLFF. In DNA, the CDR3 is TGTGCCAGCAGCCCGCGGGACGGGGAGGAAAAACTGTTTTTT.